This TCR beta chain is from a study of CD8 T cells in ankylosing spondylitis. One entry per CDR3 protein results from TCRdb running MiXCR on the 5' RACE reads. The table lists approximately 45,000 distinct CDR3 sequences, about 4.2% of them singletons. Trimming cost V 4 bases and J 6 bases, with 10 bases left between them. Germline lookup yields CDR1 SGDLS and CDR2 YYNGEE. The CDR3 runs 12 residues. This clonotype was observed many times. The TCR sequence derives from a female donor with ankylosing spondylitis or in good health (not recorded which). This chain links TRBV9 with TRBJ1-1, with a possible D match to TRBD1 (6 bases). The specimen was blood, either unsorted or a sorted T cell fraction (not recorded which). CDR3 sequence: CASSSKGAEAFF. CDR3 DNA sequence: TGTGCCAGCAGCTCGAAGGGGGCTGAAGCTTTCTTT.